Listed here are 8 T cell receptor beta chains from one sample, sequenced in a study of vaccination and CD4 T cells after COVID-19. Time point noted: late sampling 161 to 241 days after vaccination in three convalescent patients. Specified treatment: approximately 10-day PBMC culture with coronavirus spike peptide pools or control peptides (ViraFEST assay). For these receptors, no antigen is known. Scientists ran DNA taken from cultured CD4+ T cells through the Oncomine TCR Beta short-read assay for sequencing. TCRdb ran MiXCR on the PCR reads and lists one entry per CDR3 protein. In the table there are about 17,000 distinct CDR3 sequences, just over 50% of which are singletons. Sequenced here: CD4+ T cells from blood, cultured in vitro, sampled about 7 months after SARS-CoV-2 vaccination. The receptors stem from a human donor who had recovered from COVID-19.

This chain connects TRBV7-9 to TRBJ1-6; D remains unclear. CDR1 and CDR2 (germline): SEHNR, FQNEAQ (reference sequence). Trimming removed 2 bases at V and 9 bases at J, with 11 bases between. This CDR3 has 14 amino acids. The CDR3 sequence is CASSLNPGGSPLHF. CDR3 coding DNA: TGTGCCAGCAGCTTAAATCCGGGAGGTTCACCCCTCCACTTT. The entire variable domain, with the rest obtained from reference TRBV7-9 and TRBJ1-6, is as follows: DTGVSQNPRHKITKRGQNVTFRCDPISEHNRLYWYRQTLGQGPEFLTYFQNEAQLEKSRLLSDRFSAERPKGSFSTLEIQRTEQGDSAMYLCASSLNPGGSPLHFGNGTRLTVT.

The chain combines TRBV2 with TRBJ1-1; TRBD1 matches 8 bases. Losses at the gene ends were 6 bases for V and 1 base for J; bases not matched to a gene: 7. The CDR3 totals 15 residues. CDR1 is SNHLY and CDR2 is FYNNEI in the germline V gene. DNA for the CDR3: TGTGCCAGCAGCCCCCGGGGACAGGAGAACACTGAAGCTTTCTTT. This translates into CASSPRGQENTEAFF.

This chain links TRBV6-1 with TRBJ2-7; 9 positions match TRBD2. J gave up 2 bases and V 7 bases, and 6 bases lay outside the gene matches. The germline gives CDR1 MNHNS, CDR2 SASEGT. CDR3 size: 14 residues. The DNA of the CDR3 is TGTGCCAGCACTGGGACTAGCCTCACCTACGAGCAGTACTTC. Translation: CASTGTSLTYEQYF.

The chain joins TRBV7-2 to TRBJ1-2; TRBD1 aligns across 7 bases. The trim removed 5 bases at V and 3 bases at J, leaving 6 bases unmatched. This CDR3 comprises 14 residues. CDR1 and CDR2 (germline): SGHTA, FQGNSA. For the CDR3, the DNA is TGTGCCAGCAGCACAGGGGTCGGGTACTATGGCTACACCTTC. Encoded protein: CASSTGVGYYGYTF.

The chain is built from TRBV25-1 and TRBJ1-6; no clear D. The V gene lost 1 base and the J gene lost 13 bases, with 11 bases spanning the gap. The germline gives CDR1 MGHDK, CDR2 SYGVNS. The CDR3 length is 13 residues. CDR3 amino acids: CASSEFDTAPLHF. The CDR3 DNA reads TGTGCCAGCAGTGAATTCGATACGGCCCCCCTCCACTTT.

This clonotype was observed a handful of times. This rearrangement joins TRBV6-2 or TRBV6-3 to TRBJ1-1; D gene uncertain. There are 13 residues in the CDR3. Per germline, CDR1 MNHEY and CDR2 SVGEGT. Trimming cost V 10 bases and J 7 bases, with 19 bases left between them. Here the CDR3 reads CATIGVRLGEAFF. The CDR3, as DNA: TGTGCCACCATTGGAGTGCGACTGGGTGAAGCTTTCTTT.

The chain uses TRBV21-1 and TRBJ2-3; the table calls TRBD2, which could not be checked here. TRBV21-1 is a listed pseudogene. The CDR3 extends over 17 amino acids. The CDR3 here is CASSRPYLAESTDTQYF. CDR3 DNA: TGTGCCAGCAGCAGACCCTACCTAGCGGAAAGCACAGATACGCAGTATTTT.

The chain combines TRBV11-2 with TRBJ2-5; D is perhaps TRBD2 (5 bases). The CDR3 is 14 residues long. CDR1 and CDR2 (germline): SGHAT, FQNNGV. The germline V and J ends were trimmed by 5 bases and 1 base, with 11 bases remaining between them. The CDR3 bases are TGTGCCAGCAGCCCACGGACTGCCCAAGAGACCCAGTACTTC. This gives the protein CASSPRTAQETQYF.